These T cell receptor beta chains were read from a single sample in a study of identical twins. TCRdb processed the 5' RACE reads anew with MiXCR; each CDR3 protein has one entry. The table shows hundreds of thousands of distinct CDR3 sequences, with 8.5% to 9% occurring only once. These same records also appear under a second study, on yellow fever vaccine responses in identical twins.

Sequenced: PBMCs. Receptors originate from a young woman in good health. Both conserved end residues are part of each CDR3. D genes are given only for firm matches. Some rows mark clone size as missing; the rest say once, few, many or name a class of expanded clone.

abundance: few
v_gene: TRBV6-2/TRBV6-3
j_gene: TRBJ2-7
d_gene: TRBD2
CDR3aa: CASRPPPGERDFYEQYF
CDR3nt: TGTGCCAGCAGGCCCCCCCCCGGCGAGCGGGACTTCTACGAGCAGTACTTC

abundance: few
v_gene: TRBV5-1
j_gene: TRBJ2-3
d_gene: TRBD1
CDR3aa: CASRLGGTGVPDTQYF
CDR3nt: TGCGCCAGCAGACTCGGAGGGACAGGGGTTCCAGATACGCAGTATTTT

abundance: many
v_gene: TRBV2
j_gene: TRBJ2-5
d_gene: -
CDR3aa: CASSERQGVRETQYF
CDR3nt: TGTGCCAGCAGTGAAAGGCAGGGTGTGAGGGAGACCCAGTACTTC

abundance: many
v_gene: TRBV6-1
j_gene: TRBJ2-1
d_gene: TRBD2
CDR3aa: CASSPIGLAGVGEQFF
CDR3nt: TGTGCCAGCAGCCCAATTGGACTAGCGGGAGTGGGTGAGCAGTTCTTC

abundance: -
v_gene: TRBV6-1
j_gene: TRBJ2-5
d_gene: -
CDR3aa: CASWGEETQYF
CDR3nt: TGTGCCAGCTGGGGCGAAGAGACCCAGTACTTC

abundance: -
v_gene: TRBV4-2
j_gene: TRBJ2-2
d_gene: -
CDR3aa: CASADINTGELFF
CDR3nt: TGTGCCAGTGCGGACATAAACACCGGGGAGCTGTTTTTT

abundance: -
v_gene: TRBV12-3/TRBV12-4
j_gene: TRBJ2-2
d_gene: -
CDR3aa: CASSLFGRGGELFF
CDR3nt: TGTGCCAGCAGTTTATTTGGTCGGGGCGGGGAGCTGTTTTTT

abundance: -
v_gene: TRBV6-2/TRBV6-3
j_gene: TRBJ1-6
d_gene: -
CDR3aa: CASSYPSGGAQSSYNSPLHF
CDR3nt: TGTGCCAGCAGTTATCCGTCTGGGGGGGCCCAGAGCTCCTATAATTCACCCCTCCACTTT

abundance: -
v_gene: TRBV4-1
j_gene: TRBJ2-1
d_gene: TRBD2
CDR3aa: CASSQAVTSGGAREQFF
CDR3nt: TGCGCCAGCAGCCAAGCCGTGACTAGCGGGGGGGCTCGGGAGCAGTTCTTC

abundance: few
v_gene: TRBV9
j_gene: TRBJ2-2
d_gene: -
CDR3aa: CASSVEAGWGTGELFF
CDR3nt: TGTGCCAGCAGCGTAGAGGCAGGGTGGGGCACCGGGGAGCTGTTTTTT

abundance: few
v_gene: TRBV6-4
j_gene: TRBJ2-1
d_gene: TRBD2
CDR3aa: CASSLASSLAGGGEQFF
CDR3nt: TGTGCCAGCAGTCTAGCGAGCAGTCTAGCGGGAGGCGGCGAGCAGTTCTTC

abundance: -
v_gene: TRBV13
j_gene: TRBJ2-3
d_gene: TRBD2
CDR3aa: CASSSGRTSGSDTQYF
CDR3nt: TGTGCCAGCAGCAGCGGACGGACTAGCGGGAGTGATACGCAGTATTTT

abundance: few
v_gene: TRBV27
j_gene: TRBJ2-3
d_gene: TRBD2
CDR3aa: CASSSSGRPDTQYF
CDR3nt: TGTGCCAGCAGTTCTAGCGGGAGGCCAGATACGCAGTATTTT

abundance: few
v_gene: TRBV3-1
j_gene: TRBJ2-1
d_gene: TRBD2
CDR3aa: CASSQGPLLAGAYEQFF
CDR3nt: TGTGCCAGCAGCCAGGGTCCCCTACTAGCGGGAGCCTATGAGCAGTTCTTC

abundance: -
v_gene: TRBV18
j_gene: TRBJ2-3
d_gene: -
CDR3aa: CASSLHGGTDTQYF
CDR3nt: TGTGCCAGCTCACTACACGGGGGCACAGATACGCAGTATTTT

abundance: many
v_gene: TRBV24-1
j_gene: TRBJ2-1
d_gene: -
CDR3aa: CATSVRGSYNEQFF
CDR3nt: TGTGCCACCAGTGTACGGGGTTCCTACAATGAGCAGTTCTTC

abundance: -
v_gene: TRBV14
j_gene: TRBJ2-3
d_gene: TRBD2
CDR3aa: CASSQKSGPRTSARLDTQYF
CDR3nt: TGTGCCAGCAGCCAAAAAAGCGGCCCAAGGACTAGCGCTCGGTTGGATACGCAGTATTTT

abundance: many
v_gene: TRBV29-1
j_gene: TRBJ2-7
d_gene: TRBD2
CDR3aa: CSVEAPFIAGDPYEQYF
CDR3nt: TGCAGCGTTGAAGCTCCGTTTATAGCGGGAGATCCCTACGAGCAGTACTTC

abundance: many
v_gene: TRBV7-2
j_gene: TRBJ2-5
d_gene: -
CDR3aa: CASSARDMETQYF
CDR3nt: TGTGCCAGCAGCGCCCGGGACATGGAGACCCAGTACTTC

abundance: -
v_gene: TRBV9
j_gene: TRBJ1-1
d_gene: -
CDR3aa: CASSAGPANTEAFF
CDR3nt: TGTGCCAGCAGCGCCGGACCTGCGAACACTGAAGCTTTCTTT

abundance: few
v_gene: TRBV14
j_gene: TRBJ1-4
d_gene: TRBD1
CDR3aa: CASSQGDRAHNEKLFF
CDR3nt: TGTGCCAGCAGCCAGGGCGACAGGGCTCACAATGAAAAACTGTTTTTT

abundance: few
v_gene: TRBV29-1
j_gene: TRBJ2-3
d_gene: -
CDR3aa: CSVEIVSDTQYF
CDR3nt: TGCAGCGTTGAAATAGTCTCAGATACGCAGTATTTT

abundance: -
v_gene: TRBV2
j_gene: TRBJ2-2
d_gene: -
CDR3aa: CASNRQKNTGELFF
CDR3nt: TGTGCCAGCAATCGGCAGAAGAACACCGGGGAGCTGTTTTTT

abundance: -
v_gene: TRBV7-3
j_gene: TRBJ2-7
d_gene: -
CDR3aa: CASIIPEGYEQYF
CDR3nt: TGTGCCAGCATCATTCCCGAGGGTTACGAGCAGTACTTC

abundance: -
v_gene: TRBV4-3
j_gene: TRBJ2-7
d_gene: TRBD1
CDR3aa: CASSQGPGQGSGEQYF
CDR3nt: TGCGCCAGCAGCCAGGGACCGGGACAGGGATCCGGCGAGCAGTACTTC

abundance: few
v_gene: TRBV28
j_gene: TRBJ1-1
d_gene: -
CDR3aa: CASTVLQGNTEAFF
CDR3nt: TGTGCCAGCACAGTCCTACAGGGGAACACTGAAGCTTTCTTT

abundance: -
v_gene: TRBV5-5
j_gene: TRBJ2-7
d_gene: TRBD1
CDR3aa: CASSDKQGRYEQYF
CDR3nt: TGTGCCAGCAGCGACAAACAGGGGCGCTACGAGCAGTACTTC

abundance: many
v_gene: TRBV14
j_gene: TRBJ2-7
d_gene: TRBD1
CDR3aa: CASRKTGTDYEQYF
CDR3nt: TGTGCCAGCAGGAAAACCGGGACAGACTACGAGCAGTACTTC

abundance: -
v_gene: TRBV10-3
j_gene: TRBJ1-2
d_gene: -
CDR3aa: CAGRRDSNYGYTF
CDR3nt: TGTGCCGGCCGACGTGATTCTAACTATGGCTACACCTTC

abundance: few
v_gene: TRBV2
j_gene: TRBJ2-1
d_gene: -
CDR3aa: CASSVGWEAYNEQFF
CDR3nt: TGTGCCAGCAGTGTCGGGTGGGAAGCCTACAATGAGCAGTTCTTC

abundance: few
v_gene: TRBV28
j_gene: TRBJ2-7
d_gene: TRBD2
CDR3aa: CASKPTGGVRTREQYF
CDR3nt: TGTGCCAGCAAACCTACGGGGGGGGTTCGTACACGCGAGCAGTACTTC

abundance: -
v_gene: TRBV18
j_gene: TRBJ1-2
d_gene: -
CDR3aa: CASSPLPRRGEDGYTF
CDR3nt: TGTGCCAGCTCACCACTCCCGCGGAGGGGGGAGGATGGCTACACCTTC

abundance: -
v_gene: TRBV7-6
j_gene: TRBJ2-2
d_gene: TRBD1
CDR3aa: CASSETQGAQGELFF
CDR3nt: TGTGCCAGCAGCGAAACACAGGGGGCGCAGGGGGAGCTGTTTTTT

abundance: few
v_gene: TRBV24-1
j_gene: TRBJ1-5
d_gene: -
CDR3aa: CATSDQGRGRQPQHF
CDR3nt: TGTGCCACCAGTGATCAGGGGCGTGGGCGTCAGCCCCAGCATTTT

abundance: few
v_gene: TRBV7-9
j_gene: TRBJ2-7
d_gene: TRBD2
CDR3aa: CASSYPSGGPGQYF
CDR3nt: TGTGCCAGCAGCTACCCTAGCGGGGGTCCTGGGCAGTACTTC

abundance: few
v_gene: TRBV6-1
j_gene: TRBJ2-7
d_gene: -
CDR3aa: CASKRGETPGGEQYF
CDR3nt: TGTGCCAGCAAAAGGGGGGAGACACCAGGGGGCGAGCAGTACTTC

abundance: many
v_gene: TRBV10-3
j_gene: TRBJ2-3
d_gene: -
CDR3aa: CAILGSTDTQYF
CDR3nt: TGTGCCATCCTAGGGTCAACAGATACGCAGTATTTT

abundance: -
v_gene: TRBV12-3/TRBV12-4
j_gene: TRBJ2-7
d_gene: -
CDR3aa: CASNHDPNPGEQYF
CDR3nt: TGTGCCAGCAATCACGACCCTAACCCCGGCGAGCAGTACTTC

abundance: -
v_gene: TRBV11-1
j_gene: TRBJ2-7
d_gene: -
CDR3aa: CASSADVKGWRGTTYEQYF
CDR3nt: TGTGCCAGCAGCGCAGATGTAAAGGGGTGGAGGGGGACCACCTACGAGCAGTACTTC

abundance: few
v_gene: TRBV6-2/TRBV6-3
j_gene: TRBJ1-1
d_gene: -
CDR3aa: CASTLTANTEAFF
CDR3nt: TGTGCCAGCACCCTGACAGCGAACACTGAAGCTTTCTTT

abundance: -
v_gene: TRBV6-2/TRBV6-3
j_gene: TRBJ2-3
d_gene: -
CDR3aa: CASSSDYSSTDTQYF
CDR3nt: TGTGCCAGCAGCTCGGACTACTCTAGCACAGATACGCAGTATTTT

abundance: few
v_gene: TRBV21-1
j_gene: TRBJ2-1
d_gene: -
CDR3aa: CASSKMDHRGVHEQFF
CDR3nt: TGTGCCAGCAGCAAAATGGACCACAGGGGTGTCCATGAGCAGTTCTTC

abundance: many
v_gene: TRBV14
j_gene: TRBJ2-2
d_gene: -
CDR3aa: CASSQNVGGELFF
CDR3nt: TGTGCCAGCAGCCAAAACGTCGGCGGGGAGCTGTTTTTT

abundance: -
v_gene: TRBV5-1
j_gene: TRBJ2-1
d_gene: TRBD2
CDR3aa: CASRTSGSDEQFF
CDR3nt: TGCGCCAGCAGAACTAGCGGGAGTGATGAGCAGTTCTTC

abundance: many
v_gene: TRBV9
j_gene: TRBJ2-6
d_gene: -
CDR3aa: CASSVVEHSGANVLTF
CDR3nt: TGTGCCAGCAGCGTAGTGGAGCACTCTGGGGCCAACGTCCTGACTTTC

abundance: once
v_gene: TRBV3-1
j_gene: TRBJ2-5
d_gene: -
CDR3aa: CASSRPLASAETQYF
CDR3nt: TGTGCCAGCAGCCGCCCTCTAGCTTCGGCAGAGACCCAGTACTTC

abundance: few
v_gene: TRBV3-1
j_gene: TRBJ2-7
d_gene: -
CDR3aa: CASSLNIGGSYEQYF
CDR3nt: TGTGCCAGCAGCCTTAACATCGGAGGGTCCTACGAGCAGTACTTC

abundance: many
v_gene: TRBV11-1
j_gene: TRBJ2-3
d_gene: TRBD2
CDR3aa: CASSSTGTSGGGTDTQYF
CDR3nt: TGTGCCAGCAGCTCCACCGGGACTAGCGGGGGGGGCACAGATACGCAGTATTTT

abundance: -
v_gene: TRBV24-1
j_gene: TRBJ2-1
d_gene: TRBD1
CDR3aa: CATSDFSGTGLNEQFF
CDR3nt: TGTGCCACCAGTGATTTCTCCGGGACAGGGCTCAATGAGCAGTTCTTC

abundance: many
v_gene: TRBV2
j_gene: TRBJ2-3
d_gene: -
CDR3aa: CASSSKLGGRDTQYF
CDR3nt: TGTGCCAGCAGCTCAAAATTAGGGGGTAGAGATACGCAGTATTTT

abundance: few
v_gene: TRBV5-1
j_gene: TRBJ2-3
d_gene: TRBD1
CDR3aa: CASSATGTGLGTQYF
CDR3nt: TGCGCCAGCAGCGCAACCGGGACAGGGTTGGGAACGCAGTATTTT